Listed below are T cell receptor beta chains from one sample, sequenced in a study of cytomegalovirus exposure and HLA in healthy donors. Only in-frame clones appear in the TCRdb table, and some are missing; sequencing was by immunoSEQ multiplex PCR. Of 160,000 or so clones in the sample, over 70% were seen once. What was sequenced was PBMCs. These receptors were obtained from a woman between 25 and 40 years old in good health and CMV-seronegative. CDR3s include the opening cysteine and the closing phenylalanine or tryptophan. Each record gives: V gene, J gene, clone size, D gene, CDR3 DNA, CDR3 protein. A D gene is named only where the DNA matches it firmly. Only some rows state a clone size, as once, few, many or a class for expanded clones.

v_call: TRBV5-1
j_call: TRBJ1-5
clone_size: NA
d_call: NA
cdr3_nt: TGCGCCAGCAGCCGGGACGGGGGAAGCAATCAGCCCCAGCATTTT
cdr3_aa: CASSRDGGSNQPQHF

v_call: TRBV2
j_call: TRBJ2-3
clone_size: NA
d_call: TRBD1
cdr3_nt: TGTGCCAGCAGTGGACAGGGAATAGATACGCAGTATTTT
cdr3_aa: CASSGQGIDTQYF

v_call: TRBV9
j_call: TRBJ1-2
clone_size: NA
d_call: NA
cdr3_nt: TGTGCCAGCAGCGTAGGGGCAGACCTCTATGGCTACACCTTC
cdr3_aa: CASSVGADLYGYTF

v_call: TRBV5-1
j_call: TRBJ2-3
clone_size: NA
d_call: NA
cdr3_nt: TGCGCCAGCAGCGCGGGACTGCCCAACACAGATACGCAGTATTTT
cdr3_aa: CASSAGLPNTDTQYF

v_call: TRBV18
j_call: TRBJ1-4
clone_size: NA
d_call: TRBD1
cdr3_nt: TGTGCCAGCTCACAAAGCAGGGGGCAGGGTGAAAAACTGTTTTTT
cdr3_aa: CASSQSRGQGEKLFF

v_call: TRBV30
j_call: TRBJ1-1
clone_size: once
d_call: TRBD1
cdr3_nt: TGTGCCTGGAGTAGGGGACAGGGGACTGAAGCTTTCTTT
cdr3_aa: CAWSRGQGTEAFF

v_call: TRBV5-4
j_call: TRBJ2-1
clone_size: few
d_call: TRBD2
cdr3_nt: TGTGCCAGCAGCTCCGGAGCGGGGGAGTTCTTC
cdr3_aa: CASSSGAGEFF

v_call: TRBV29-1
j_call: TRBJ1-1
clone_size: once
d_call: NA
cdr3_nt: TGCAGCGTTGAGCTCCAGGGTGGGACTGAAGCTTTCTTT
cdr3_aa: CSVELQGGTEAFF

v_call: TRBV9
j_call: TRBJ1-1
clone_size: NA
d_call: TRBD1
cdr3_nt: TGTGCCAGCAGCTCACAGGGGGGGCACACTGAAGCTTTCTTT
cdr3_aa: CASSSQGGHTEAFF

v_call: TRBV5-1
j_call: TRBJ2-7
clone_size: NA
d_call: TRBD1
cdr3_nt: TGCGCCACCGCACTAGGACAGGGGTCCTCCTACGAGCAGTACTTC
cdr3_aa: CATALGQGSSYEQYF

v_call: TRBV7-7
j_call: TRBJ2-2
clone_size: NA
d_call: NA
cdr3_nt: TGTGCTAGCAGCGCCACACGGGGGGCCGGTACCGGGGAGCTGTTTTTT
cdr3_aa: CASSATRGAGTGELFF

v_call: TRBV11-3
j_call: TRBJ2-1
clone_size: NA
d_call: NA
cdr3_nt: TGTGCCAGCAGCTTAGGGGGGAGGCAGTACAATGAGCAGTTCTTC
cdr3_aa: CASSLGGRQYNEQFF

v_call: TRBV18
j_call: TRBJ2-3
clone_size: NA
d_call: NA
cdr3_nt: TGTGCCAGCTCACCGGACTTCACAGATACGCAGTATTTT
cdr3_aa: CASSPDFTDTQYF

v_call: TRBV7-7
j_call: TRBJ1-3
clone_size: NA
d_call: NA
cdr3_nt: TGTGCTAGCAGCTGGCCCAGGTTCTCTGGAAACACCATATATTTT
cdr3_aa: CASSWPRFSGNTIYF

v_call: TRBV5-4
j_call: TRBJ2-2
clone_size: NA
d_call: TRBD2
cdr3_nt: TGTGCCAGCAGCAACCCTAGCGGGAGATTCACCGGGGAGCTGTTTTTT
cdr3_aa: CASSNPSGRFTGELFF

v_call: TRBV18
j_call: TRBJ1-1
clone_size: NA
d_call: NA
cdr3_nt: TGTGCCAGCTCACCTTCGATGGGGGGTTTCCCCTTTGAAGCTTTCTTT
cdr3_aa: CASSPSMGGFPFEAFF

v_call: TRBV6-5
j_call: TRBJ2-1
clone_size: NA
d_call: TRBD2
cdr3_nt: TGTGCCAGCAGTTACTACACGGGGGGGCAGGGTGAGCAGTTCTTC
cdr3_aa: CASSYYTGGQGEQFF

v_call: TRBV30
j_call: TRBJ1-1
clone_size: NA
d_call: TRBD1
cdr3_nt: TGTGCCTGGAGTCTGCTCACAGGGGGGGTCACCATGAACACTGAAGCTTTCTTT
cdr3_aa: CAWSLLTGGVTMNTEAFF

v_call: TRBV7-8
j_call: TRBJ2-1
clone_size: NA
d_call: TRBD2
cdr3_nt: TGTGCCAGCAGCGCGGCAGGGACTAGCCTTTACAATGAGCAGTTCTTC
cdr3_aa: CASSAAGTSLYNEQFF

v_call: TRBV5-1
j_call: TRBJ1-2
clone_size: many
d_call: NA
cdr3_nt: TGCGCCAGCAGCTTGGAGCCTAACTTTAACTATGGCTACACCTTC
cdr3_aa: CASSLEPNFNYGYTF

v_call: TRBV6-6
j_call: TRBJ1-5
clone_size: NA
d_call: NA
cdr3_nt: TGTGCCAGCAGTTACGGCGATAGCTCTAATCAGCCCCAGCATTTT
cdr3_aa: CASSYGDSSNQPQHF

v_call: TRBV18
j_call: TRBJ1-1
clone_size: NA
d_call: NA
cdr3_nt: TGTGCCAGCTCACCACCGGTCGGGATGAACACTGAAGCTTTCTTT
cdr3_aa: CASSPPVGMNTEAFF

v_call: TRBV5-1
j_call: TRBJ2-3
clone_size: few
d_call: TRBD2
cdr3_nt: TGCGCCAGCAGCTTACCTAGCGGGGGTGAGACGCAGTATTTT
cdr3_aa: CASSLPSGGETQYF

v_call: TRBV5-4
j_call: TRBJ2-5
clone_size: NA
d_call: NA
cdr3_nt: TGTGCCAGCAGCCCCGCGAATCAAGAGACCCAGTACTTC
cdr3_aa: CASSPANQETQYF

v_call: TRBV7-2
j_call: TRBJ1-2
clone_size: NA
d_call: NA
cdr3_nt: TGTGCCAGCAGCTTAGGAGGATATGGCTACACCTTC
cdr3_aa: CASSLGGYGYTF

v_call: TRBV27
j_call: TRBJ2-7
clone_size: NA
d_call: TRBD1
cdr3_nt: TGTGCCAGCAGTCCTCTGGACAGGAATCTTCAGTACTTC
cdr3_aa: CASSPLDRNLQYF

v_call: TRBV19
j_call: TRBJ2-7
clone_size: NA
d_call: TRBD1
cdr3_nt: TGTGCCAGTAGTCCCGGGACAGGCCTTGCCTACGAGCAGTACTTC
cdr3_aa: CASSPGTGLAYEQYF

v_call: TRBV29-1
j_call: TRBJ1-5
clone_size: NA
d_call: TRBD1
cdr3_nt: TGCACCCCCAGGGGGGACTTCAATCAGCCCCAGCATTTT
cdr3_aa: CTPRGDFNQPQHF

v_call: TRBV4-1
j_call: TRBJ1-5
clone_size: NA
d_call: TRBD1
cdr3_nt: TGCGCCAGCAGCCAAGGCAGTCGGGACAGAAGTCGGGATCAGCCCCAGCATTTT
cdr3_aa: CASSQGSRDRSRDQPQHF

v_call: TRBV4-2
j_call: TRBJ2-7
clone_size: NA
d_call: TRBD2
cdr3_nt: TGTGCCAGCAGCCCCCTCTCCCCTAGCGGGGGCCATATCTACGAGCAGTACTTC
cdr3_aa: CASSPLSPSGGHIYEQYF

v_call: TRBV30
j_call: TRBJ2-5
clone_size: NA
d_call: NA
cdr3_nt: TGTGCCTGGCCCTTAACCCCGACAGACCAAAGGTGGGAGACCCAGTACTTC
cdr3_aa: CAWPLTPTDQRWETQYF

v_call: TRBV7-6
j_call: TRBJ1-3
clone_size: NA
d_call: NA
cdr3_nt: TGTGCCAGCAGTCTTTGGGGCAACTCTGGAAACACCATATATTTT
cdr3_aa: CASSLWGNSGNTIYF

v_call: TRBV5-1
j_call: TRBJ2-7
clone_size: NA
d_call: TRBD1
cdr3_nt: TGCGCCAGCAGCCCAACCTGGGACAGACCTTACGAGCAGTACTTC
cdr3_aa: CASSPTWDRPYEQYF

v_call: TRBV6-5
j_call: TRBJ2-7
clone_size: NA
d_call: NA
cdr3_nt: TGTGCCAGCAGTCGAAAGACAGGCGCGGCATACGAGCAGTACTTC
cdr3_aa: CASSRKTGAAYEQYF

v_call: TRBV6-6
j_call: TRBJ1-2
clone_size: NA
d_call: TRBD1
cdr3_nt: TGTGCCAGCGGCGGACAGGGGGCGAAAGGCTACACCTTC
cdr3_aa: CASGGQGAKGYTF

v_call: TRBV2
j_call: TRBJ2-7
clone_size: NA
d_call: NA
cdr3_nt: TGTGCCAGCAGTGAAGGAGGGCCCTACGAGCAGTACTTC
cdr3_aa: CASSEGGPYEQYF

v_call: TRBV2
j_call: TRBJ1-6
clone_size: once
d_call: NA
cdr3_nt: TGTGCCAGCGGTCTACATAATTCACCCCTCCACTTT
cdr3_aa: CASGLHNSPLHF

v_call: TRBV29-1
j_call: TRBJ1-2
clone_size: NA
d_call: NA
cdr3_nt: TGCAGCGTTGCCGGCAGCTACAGGGAATACTATGGCTACACCTTC
cdr3_aa: CSVAGSYREYYGYTF

v_call: TRBV11-3
j_call: TRBJ2-3
clone_size: NA
d_call: NA
cdr3_nt: TGTGCCAGCAGCCAGATACCGGGGGATACGCAGTATTTT
cdr3_aa: CASSQIPGDTQYF

v_call: TRBV5-4
j_call: TRBJ2-5
clone_size: NA
d_call: NA
cdr3_nt: TGTGCCAGCAGCTTGGTTTCGCAAGAGACCCAGTACTTC
cdr3_aa: CASSLVSQETQYF

v_call: TRBV5-1
j_call: TRBJ2-2
clone_size: NA
d_call: TRBD1
cdr3_nt: TGCGCCAGCAGCTCGGGACAGCCAGGCCAAGATGAGCTGTTTTTT
cdr3_aa: CASSSGQPGQDELFF

v_call: TRBV28
j_call: TRBJ1-1
clone_size: few
d_call: NA
cdr3_nt: TGTGCCAGCAGTTCAGGGGCTGGGCGCACTGAAGCTTTCTTT
cdr3_aa: CASSSGAGRTEAFF

v_call: TRBV9
j_call: TRBJ2-3
clone_size: NA
d_call: NA
cdr3_nt: TGTGCCAGCAGAGGGGGGCGGGGGAGCACAGATACGCAGTATTTT
cdr3_aa: CASRGGRGSTDTQYF

v_call: TRBV30
j_call: TRBJ2-7
clone_size: NA
d_call: TRBD2
cdr3_nt: TGTGCCTGGAGTCCGGGGGGTCGCGAGCAGTACTTC
cdr3_aa: CAWSPGGREQYF

v_call: TRBV20-1
j_call: TRBJ1-1
clone_size: few
d_call: NA
cdr3_nt: TGCAGTGCTCAACAGGACACTGAAGCTTTCTTT
cdr3_aa: CSAQQDTEAFF

v_call: TRBV27
j_call: TRBJ2-7
clone_size: NA
d_call: NA
cdr3_nt: TGTGCCAGCAGTTTATCGGGGGGACGGATCTACGAGCAGTACTTC
cdr3_aa: CASSLSGGRIYEQYF

v_call: TRBV28
j_call: TRBJ1-4
clone_size: NA
d_call: TRBD1
cdr3_nt: TGTGCCAGCAGTTTAGGACAGGATAATGAAAAACTGTTTTTT
cdr3_aa: CASSLGQDNEKLFF

v_call: TRBV11-1
j_call: TRBJ1-1
clone_size: NA
d_call: NA
cdr3_nt: TGTGCCAGCAGCTTAGAGGACTTAGAGTACACTGAAGCTTTCTTT
cdr3_aa: CASSLEDLEYTEAFF

v_call: TRBV11-2
j_call: TRBJ1-1
clone_size: NA
d_call: NA
cdr3_nt: TGTGCCAGCAGCTTAGGGTGGCTCCTGAACACTGAAGCTTTCTTT
cdr3_aa: CASSLGWLLNTEAFF

v_call: TRBV5-6
j_call: TRBJ1-4
clone_size: once
d_call: TRBD1
cdr3_nt: TGTGCCAGCAGCTGGGACAGGGCTGCAACTAATGAAAAACTGTTTTTT
cdr3_aa: CASSWDRAATNEKLFF

v_call: TRBV11-2
j_call: TRBJ2-5
clone_size: NA
d_call: NA
cdr3_nt: TGTGCCAGCAGCTTCACAGGGACGGAGACCCAGTACTTC
cdr3_aa: CASSFTGTETQYF

v_call: TRBV5-1
j_call: TRBJ1-5
clone_size: NA
d_call: NA
cdr3_nt: TGCGCCAGCAGCTCGGAGGCGGGCGATCAGCCCCAGCATTTT
cdr3_aa: CASSSEAGDQPQHF

v_call: TRBV18
j_call: TRBJ1-1
clone_size: NA
d_call: NA
cdr3_nt: TGTGCCAGCTCACCTGACCAGGACACTGAAGCTTTCTTT
cdr3_aa: CASSPDQDTEAFF

v_call: TRBV29-1
j_call: TRBJ2-1
clone_size: NA
d_call: NA
cdr3_nt: TGCAGCGTTGGGAGGGGCTACAATGAGCAGTTCTTC
cdr3_aa: CSVGRGYNEQFF

v_call: TRBV7-9
j_call: TRBJ2-1
clone_size: NA
d_call: TRBD2
cdr3_nt: TGTGCCAGCAGCTTTAGGGGACTAGCGGTGAACACTGAGCAGTTCTTC
cdr3_aa: CASSFRGLAVNTEQFF

v_call: TRBV30
j_call: TRBJ1-5
clone_size: NA
d_call: TRBD1
cdr3_nt: TGTGCCTGGAGTGTATCCGACAGGGTTAACCAGCCCCAGCATTTT
cdr3_aa: CAWSVSDRVNQPQHF

v_call: TRBV19
j_call: TRBJ1-5
clone_size: NA
d_call: NA
cdr3_nt: TGTGCCAGCAAGACAGATTATAGCAATCAGCCCCAGCATTTT
cdr3_aa: CASKTDYSNQPQHF

v_call: TRBV6-5
j_call: TRBJ2-7
clone_size: NA
d_call: TRBD2
cdr3_nt: TGTGCCAGCAGTAGAGGGACTAGCGGGGGGTACGAGCAGTACTTC
cdr3_aa: CASSRGTSGGYEQYF

v_call: TRBV5-1
j_call: TRBJ2-2
clone_size: NA
d_call: NA
cdr3_nt: TGCGCCAGCAGCTTGAACTATTCGAACACCGGGGAGCTGTTTTTT
cdr3_aa: CASSLNYSNTGELFF

v_call: TRBV9
j_call: TRBJ2-2
clone_size: NA
d_call: TRBD2
cdr3_nt: TGTGCCAGCAGCGTAGCGCCAGCGGGGGGTCCCCAAACCGGGGAGCTGTTTTTT
cdr3_aa: CASSVAPAGGPQTGELFF